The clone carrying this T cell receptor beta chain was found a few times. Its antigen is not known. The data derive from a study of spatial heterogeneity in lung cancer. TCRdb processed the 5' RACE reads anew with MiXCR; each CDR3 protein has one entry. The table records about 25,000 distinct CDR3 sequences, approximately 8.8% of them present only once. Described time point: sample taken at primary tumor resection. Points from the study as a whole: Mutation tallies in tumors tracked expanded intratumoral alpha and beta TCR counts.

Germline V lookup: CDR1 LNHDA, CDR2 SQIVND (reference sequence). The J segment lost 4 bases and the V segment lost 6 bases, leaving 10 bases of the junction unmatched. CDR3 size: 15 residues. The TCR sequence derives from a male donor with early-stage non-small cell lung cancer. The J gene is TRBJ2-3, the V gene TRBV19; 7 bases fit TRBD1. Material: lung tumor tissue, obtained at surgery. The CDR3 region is CASSRDRVGADTQYF. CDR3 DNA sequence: TGTGCCAGTAGCCGAGACAGGGTTGGAGCAGATACGCAGTATTTT.